This T cell receptor beta chain appears in the sequencing data of a study of cytomegalovirus exposure and HLA in healthy donors. This PCR relied on a set of 60 Vbeta primers and 13 Jbeta primers. Sequencing used immunoSEQ multiplex PCR; TCRdb keeps in-frame clones, though not all of them. This table lists 100,000 or so clones. The clonotype was recovered from a man in his fifties in good health and CMV-seronegative. The sequenced sample was PBMCs.

CDR3 sequence: CSAFRESGYGYTF. The CDR3 coding sequence is TGCAGCGCTTTTAGGGAGTCCGGCTATGGCTACACCTTC. The chain combines TRBV29-1 with TRBJ1-2; no reliable D call. The ends were cut back, 7 bases at V and 4 bases at J, with 16 bases in the middle. The CDR3 covers 13 residues. Germline lookup yields CDR1 SQVTM and CDR2 ANQGSEA.